What follows is one T cell receptor beta chain and its context. As yet, its antigen is unknown. At one end, the junction sequence differs from germline, possibly due to a read error. These data are taken from a study of human T cells and chemical hapten exposure. Overall study context: Doses of diphenylcyclopropenone went to the patients' scalps weekly throughout the approximately 25-week study. Predominantly women, the patients had alopecia areata, totalis or universalis.

Regarding time point: patch test 1, 2 weeks after DPC sensitization. Specified treatment: therapeutic diphenylcyclopropenone sensitization with weekly scalp DPC. This CDR3 contains 10 residues. The germline V gene encodes CDR1 MNHNS and CDR2 SASEGT. The study, taken as a whole, reports: TCRs above 1 in 1000 frequency stayed constant with DPC sensitization.

In the source study's methods: A per-sample median of around 100,000 TCRs was observed, with counts ranging from roughly 23,224 to 700,000. TCRdb recomputed calls from the RACE reads with MiXCR, one row per CDR3 protein. The V and J calls and clone size come from TCRdb's table, not from the authors' own analysis. The profile shows 350,000 or so distinct CDR3 sequences, around 6.9% of them singletons. The sample was whole blood, taken in connection with sensitization to the hapten diphenylcyclopropenone (DPC). The TCR sequence derives from a woman younger than 30 with alopecia areata. Some clones in this sample may be carry-over from other donors' samples. The chain carries TRBV6-1 and TRBJ2-5; D is ambiguous. CDR3: CASSEDFPAF. The CDR3 region has the DNA TGTGCCAGCAGTGAAGATTTTCCGGCCTTC.